What follows are 4 T cell receptor beta chains derived from one specimen sequenced in a study of blood T cell repertoires in COVID-19. Here immunoSEQ multiplex PCR was the method, and the copy in TCRdb shows in-frame clones only, minus some. The data contain 85,000 to 110,000 clones, around 90% of them singletons. The sample comprised peripheral blood. Receptors were obtained from a human donor in a cohort sampled during active COVID-19.

The chain joins TRBV21-1 to TRBJ1-2. TRBV21-1 is classified as a pseudogene. The CDR3 consists of 19 residues. DNA of the CDR3: TGTGCCAGCAGCATCCAAACCCGGGGTAAGGAAAAGCTAAACTATGGCTACACCTTC. Amino acids: CASSIQTRGKEKLNYGYTF.

This chain links TRBV18 with TRBJ1-3; possibly TRBD1 for D (6 bases). The CDR3 spans 15 residues. The V end lost 6 bases, the J end lost 0 bases, and 12 bases lay between the germline ends. Germline values: CDR1 KGHSH, CDR2 LQKENI. CDR3 amino acids: CASSRDRSSGNTIYF. In DNA, the CDR3 is TGTGCCAGCTCGCGCGACAGGAGCTCTGGAAACACCATATATTTT.

V gene TRBV7-3 combines with J gene TRBJ2-1; D gene unclear. Between the trimmed V and J ends, which lost 0 bases and 7 bases, there was a span of 7 bases. The CDR3 covers 13 residues. CDR1 and CDR2 (germline): SGHTA, FQGTGA. The CDR3 DNA sequence: TGTGCCAGCAGCTTAACACACATGAATGAGCAGTTCTTC. This codes for CASSLTHMNEQFF. Full variable domain (missing parts from reference TRBV7-3 and TRBJ2-1): GAGVSQTPSNKVTEKGKYVELRCDPISGHTALYWYRQSLGQGPEFLIYFQGTGAADDSGLPNDRFFAVRPEGSVSTLKIQRTERGDSAVYLCASSLTHMNEQFFGPGTRLTVL.

This clone was observed once. The DNA for the CDR3 is TGTGCCAGCAGCTTATTGGGCAGGGGCACAGATACGCAGTATTTT. It encodes CASSLLGRGTDTQYF. The chain couples TRBV7-9 to TRBJ2-3; D is perhaps TRBD1 (5 bases). The CDR3 is 15 amino acids. Germline loops: CDR1 SEHNR, CDR2 FQNEAQ (reference sequence). V lost 2 bases, J lost 1 base, and 10 bases lay in between. Using reference TRBV7-9 and TRBJ2-3 for the parts outside the CDR3, the full variable domain is DTGVSQNPRHKITKRGQNVTFRCDPISEHNRLYWYRQTLGQGPEFLTYFQNEAQLEKSRLLSDRFSAERPKGSFSTLEIQRTEQGDSAMYLCASSLLGRGTDTQYFGPGTRLTVL.